The text below deals with one T cell receptor (beta chain). The antigen is unknown. Profiling relied on immunoSEQ multiplex PCR, and the TCRdb table lists in-frame clones only, not all of them. The table has tens of thousands of clones, 84% seen once. Germline V gene lookup returns CDR1 SGHNT and CDR2 YYREEE (reference sequence). After removal of 4 bases from V and 4 bases from J, the junction contained 11 bases not matched to a gene. This CDR3 region has 16 residues. The data were taken from a study of OX40 agonist ivuxolimab in advanced cancers. Study context: Hepatocellular carcinoma, melanoma, renal cell or head and neck cancer occurred in dose-escalation patients.

Study-wide points: In general, CD8+ T cells held more expanded clones than CD4+ did, on average.

This TCR was sampled from an adult with an advanced solid tumor such as melanoma, head and neck, liver or kidney cancer. Material: CD4+ or CD8+ T cells sorted from blood, obtained in a trial of the OX40 agonist ivuxolimab. The J gene is TRBJ1-1, the V gene TRBV5-4; 9 nucleotides align to TRBD1. The CDR3 loop reads CASSVWDRDMSTEAFF. The CDR3 region has the DNA TGTGCCAGCAGCGTGTGGGACAGGGATATGAGCACTGAAGCTTTCTTT.